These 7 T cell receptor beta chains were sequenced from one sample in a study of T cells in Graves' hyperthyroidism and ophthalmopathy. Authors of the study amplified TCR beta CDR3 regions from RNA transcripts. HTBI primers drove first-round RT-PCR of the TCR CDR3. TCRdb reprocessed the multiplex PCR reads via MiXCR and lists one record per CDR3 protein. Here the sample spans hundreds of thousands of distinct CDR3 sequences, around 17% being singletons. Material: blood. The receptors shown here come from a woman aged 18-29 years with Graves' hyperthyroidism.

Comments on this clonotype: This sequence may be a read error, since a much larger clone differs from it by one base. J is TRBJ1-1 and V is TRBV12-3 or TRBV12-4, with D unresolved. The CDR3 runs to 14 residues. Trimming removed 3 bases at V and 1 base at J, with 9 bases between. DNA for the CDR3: TGTGCCAGCAGTTTTAGGTCGGGGAACACTGAAGCTTTCTTT. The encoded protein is CASSFRSGNTEAFF.

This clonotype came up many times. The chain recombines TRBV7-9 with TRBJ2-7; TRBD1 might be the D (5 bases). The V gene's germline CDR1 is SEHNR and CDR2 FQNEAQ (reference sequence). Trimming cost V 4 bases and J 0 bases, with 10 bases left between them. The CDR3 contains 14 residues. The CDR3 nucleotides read TGTGCCAGCAGCTCTGGGGCGTACTCCTACGAGCAGTACTTC. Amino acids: CASSSGAYSYEQYF.

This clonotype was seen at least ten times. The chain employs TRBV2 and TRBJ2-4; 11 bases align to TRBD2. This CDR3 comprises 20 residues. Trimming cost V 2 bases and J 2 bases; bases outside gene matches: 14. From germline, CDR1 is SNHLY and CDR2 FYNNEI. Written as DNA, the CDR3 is TGTGCCAGCAGTGAAATAAGAGGACTAGCGGGCCGGAAACCCAAAAACATTCAGTACTTC. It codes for CASSEIRGLAGRKPKNIQYF.

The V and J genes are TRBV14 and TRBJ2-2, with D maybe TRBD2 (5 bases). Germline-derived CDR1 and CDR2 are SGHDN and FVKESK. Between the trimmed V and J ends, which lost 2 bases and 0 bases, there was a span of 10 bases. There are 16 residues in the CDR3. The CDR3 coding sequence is TGTGCCAGCAGCCAATCGCCTAGCTCGAACACCGGGGAGCTGTTTTTT. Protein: CASSQSPSSNTGELFF.

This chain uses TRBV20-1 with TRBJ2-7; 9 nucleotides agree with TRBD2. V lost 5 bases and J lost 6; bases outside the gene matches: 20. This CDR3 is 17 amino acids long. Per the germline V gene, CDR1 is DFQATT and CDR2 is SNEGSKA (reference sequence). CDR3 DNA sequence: TGCAGTGCTCACCGTAGCGGGGGAGAGGTTCGGCGGGGCGAGCAGTACTTC. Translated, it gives CSAHRSGGEVRRGEQYF.

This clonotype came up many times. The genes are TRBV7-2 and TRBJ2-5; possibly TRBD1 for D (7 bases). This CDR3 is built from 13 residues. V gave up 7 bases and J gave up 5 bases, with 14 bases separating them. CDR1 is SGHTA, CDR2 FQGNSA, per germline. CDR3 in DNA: TGTGCCAGCACTATGACAGGGAGGGAGACCCAGTACTTC. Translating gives CASTMTGRETQYF.

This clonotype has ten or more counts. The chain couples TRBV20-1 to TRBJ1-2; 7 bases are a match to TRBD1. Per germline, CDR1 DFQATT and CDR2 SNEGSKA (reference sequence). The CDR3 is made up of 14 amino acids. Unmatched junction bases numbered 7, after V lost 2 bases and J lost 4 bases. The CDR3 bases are TGCAGTGCTAGACTCACCGGGACAGTCTATGGCTACACCTTC. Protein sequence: CSARLTGTVYGYTF.